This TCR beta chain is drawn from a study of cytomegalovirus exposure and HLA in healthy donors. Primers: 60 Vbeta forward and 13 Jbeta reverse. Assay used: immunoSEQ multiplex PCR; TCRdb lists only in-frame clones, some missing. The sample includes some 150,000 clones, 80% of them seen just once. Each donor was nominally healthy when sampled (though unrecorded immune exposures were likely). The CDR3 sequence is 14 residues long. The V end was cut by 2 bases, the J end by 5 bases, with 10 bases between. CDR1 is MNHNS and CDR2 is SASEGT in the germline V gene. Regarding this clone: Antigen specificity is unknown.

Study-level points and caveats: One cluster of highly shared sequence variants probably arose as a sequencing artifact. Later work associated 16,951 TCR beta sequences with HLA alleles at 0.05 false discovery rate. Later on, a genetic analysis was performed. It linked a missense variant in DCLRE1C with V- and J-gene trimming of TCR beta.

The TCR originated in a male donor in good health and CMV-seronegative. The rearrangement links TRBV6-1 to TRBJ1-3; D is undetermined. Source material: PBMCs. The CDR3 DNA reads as TGTGCCAGCAGTGAATCGGGAATCAGAAACACCATATATTTT. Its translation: CASSESGIRNTIYF.